These 12 T cell receptor beta chains share one sample of origin, sequenced in a study of T cell changes during pregnancy in multiple sclerosis. Generated by immunoSEQ multiplex PCR, the TCRdb table keeps only in-frame clones and is missing some. Counted here are about 55,000 clones, around 93% occurring once; the ten biggest clones make up around 4%. The material was CD8+ T cells from peripheral blood mononuclear cells, obtained in the second trimester of pregnancy. All receptors derive from a female donor with multiple sclerosis, enrolled in a pregnancy study.

CDR3 protein: CASNEGESSYNEQFF. CDR3 DNA sequence: TGTGCCAGCAACGAGGGGGAGAGCTCCTACAATGAGCAGTTCTTC. The chain links TRBV11-2 to TRBJ2-1, with a possible D match to TRBD1 (6 bases). V lost 7 bases, J lost 0 bases, and 13 bases lay in between. The CDR3 runs to 15 residues. Germline CDR1 SGHAT, CDR2 FQNNGV.

The rearrangement links TRBV4-1 to TRBJ2-7, with a tentative D call TRBD2 (6 bases). V was trimmed by 1 base and J by 3 bases, leaving 10 bases between them. The CDR3 contains 14 residues. Per the germline V gene, CDR1 is MGHRA and CDR2 is YSYEKL. The CDR3 is CASSQGGLFYEQYF. In DNA form, the CDR3 reads TGCGCCAGCAGCCAAGGGGGACTGTTCTACGAGCAGTACTTC.

The chain uses TRBV4-2 and TRBJ2-7; 9 bases are a match to TRBD2. The CDR3 loop spans 16 amino acids. CDR1 is LGHNA and CDR2 is YNFKEQ in the germline V gene. V was clipped by 8 bases and J by 4 bases; unmatched bases: 15. The CDR3 nucleotides read TGTGCCAGCTCGGGACTAGTAGCGGGGGTCGGTTACGAGCAGTACTTC. This sequence encodes CASSGLVAGVGYEQYF.

This clone was seen a single time. This chain uses TRBV9 with TRBJ2-7; D perhaps matches TRBD2 (5 bases). Trimming took 0 bases from V and 2 from J, leaving 9 bases between them. The CDR3 length is 14 residues. Germline V gene lookup returns CDR1 SGDLS and CDR2 YYNGEE. CDR3 sequence reads: CASSVGVSAYEQYF. CDR3 nucleotides: TGTGCCAGCAGCGTAGGGGTTAGCGCCTACGAGCAGTACTTC.

Here the CDR3 DNA reads TGTGCCAGCAGCGTAGACAGGTCGATCTCTGGAAACACCATATATTTT. Amino acid sequence: CASSVDRSISGNTIYF. The V and J genes are TRBV9 and TRBJ1-3; perhaps TRBD1 as D (5 bases). From germline, CDR1 is SGDLS and CDR2 YYNGEE. The ends were cut back, 0 bases at V and 0 bases at J, with 10 bases in the middle. There are 16 residues in the CDR3.

The genes are TRBV10-3 and TRBJ2-7, with TRBD2 matching 8 bases. This CDR3 comprises 14 residues. Germline V gives CDR1 ENHRY, CDR2 SYGVKD. J gave up 5 bases and V 10 bases, and 13 bases lay outside the gene matches. The chain's CDR3 is CATTASGGFDEQYF. The CDR3 DNA follows: TGTGCCACCACGGCAAGCGGGGGTTTCGACGAGCAGTACTTC.

This clone was seen once. This sequence joins TRBV2 and TRBJ2-3, with 11 bases aligning to TRBD2. This CDR3 comprises 17 residues. The germline V gene encodes CDR1 SNHLY and CDR2 FYNNEI. After removal of 4 bases from V and 4 bases from J, the junction contained 10 bases not matched to a gene. CDR3 region: CASSAQPISGGADTQYF. The CDR3 nucleotides read TGTGCCAGCAGTGCACAACCGATTAGCGGGGGGGCAGATACGCAGTATTTT.

This chain links TRBV27 with TRBJ1-5; weak D call: TRBD1 (5 bases). V gave up 2 bases and J gave up 4 bases, with 9 bases separating them. Germline V CDR1 and CDR2: MNHEY, SMNVEV (reference sequence). The CDR3 spans 14 residues. The CDR3 nucleotides are TGTGCCAGCAGTTTAGACAGATCAAATCAGCCCCAGCATTTT. Its protein is CASSLDRSNQPQHF.

V usage is TRBV6-6 and J usage is TRBJ2-5; 8 nucleotides line up with TRBD1. The J segment lost 7 bases and the V segment lost 0 bases, leaving 7 bases of the junction unmatched. CDR1 is MNHNY, CDR2 SVGAGI, per germline (reference sequence). The CDR3 has 15 residues. DNA for the CDR3: TGTGCCAGCAGTTACTCGACAGGGGCCAAGATGACCCAGTACTTC. Translated: CASSYSTGAKMTQYF.

This chain joins TRBV7-9 and TRBJ2-6; 7 nucleotides match TRBD1. The V gene's germline CDR1 is SEHNR and CDR2 FQNEAQ (reference sequence). Trimming took 5 bases from V and 2 from J; bases not matched to a gene: 3. The CDR3 is 15 amino acids. Written as DNA, the CDR3 is TGTGCCAGCAGCCCTGGACAGGCTGGGGCCAACGTCCTGACTTTC. Amino acids: CASSPGQAGANVLTF.

The genes are TRBV19 and TRBJ1-5; weak D call: TRBD1 (5 bases). The CDR3 length is 14 residues. Germline CDR1 reads LNHDA; CDR2 reads SQIVND (reference sequence). The V end was cut by 0 bases, the J end by 7 bases, with 10 bases between. CDR3 amino acids: CASSIEAGWQPQHF. In DNA, the CDR3 is TGTGCCAGTAGTATAGAGGCAGGGTGGCAGCCCCAGCATTTT.

The chain joins TRBV19 to TRBJ2-1; 15 nucleotides match TRBD2. The CDR3 is 18 amino acids. J lost 2 bases, V lost 7 bases, and 9 bases had no gene match. Germline CDR1 is LNHDA and CDR2 is SQIVND (reference sequence). CDR3 protein: CASNVPGLAGGAYNEQFF. As DNA, the CDR3 is TGTGCCAGTAATGTTCCGGGACTAGCGGGGGGTGCCTACAATGAGCAGTTCTTC.